These 30 T cell receptor beta chains were sequenced from one sample in a study of blood T cell repertoires in COVID-19. Sequenced by immunoSEQ multiplex PCR; TCRdb stores in-frame clones only, minus some. The repertoire holds approximately 500,000 clones, with 85% to 90% as singletons. Sequenced material: peripheral blood. These receptors were obtained from a woman aged 45-60 years with COVID-19, enrolled during active disease.

The rearrangement uses TRBV29-1 and TRBJ1-1, with 7 bases matching TRBD1. Unmatched junction bases numbered 8, after V lost 7 bases and J lost 0 bases. Germline V gene lookup returns CDR1 SQVTM and CDR2 ANQGSEA. The CDR3 is 14 amino acids. The CDR3 here is CSARDSHMNTEAFF. CDR3 DNA: TGCAGCGCACGGGACAGCCACATGAACACTGAAGCTTTCTTT.

The chain employs TRBV28 and TRBJ1-5; tentatively, D is TRBD1 (5 bases). Germline V lookup: CDR1 MDHEN, CDR2 SYDVKM. V shed 5 bases and J shed 6 bases, with 14 bases lying between them. CDR3 size: 14 residues. CDR3 region: CASSDTGARQPQHF. The CDR3 nucleotides read TGTGCCAGCAGTGATACAGGTGCGCGTCAGCCCCAGCATTTT. The complete variable domain, with remaining parts taken from reference TRBV28 and TRBJ1-5, reads DVKVTQSSRYLVKRTGEKVFLECVQDMDHENMFWYRQDPGLGLRLIYFSYDVKMKEKGDIPEGYSVSREKKERFSLILESASTNQTSMYLCASSDTGARQPQHFGDGTRLSIL.

The V gene is TRBV9, the J gene TRBJ1-2; no reliable D call. This CDR3 has 13 amino acids. Germline loops: CDR1 SGDLS, CDR2 YYNGEE. V shed 4 bases and J shed 6 bases, with 13 bases lying between them. The CDR3 DNA is TGTGCCAGCAGCCGAGGCGGTTTTGATGGCTACACCTTC. Translating gives CASSRGGFDGYTF.

The chain combines TRBV19 with TRBJ2-1; D possibly corresponds to TRBD2 (6 bases). V was trimmed by 8 bases and J by 2 bases, leaving 16 bases between them. The germline V gene has CDR1 LNHDA and CDR2 SQIVND (reference sequence). The length of the CDR3 is 15 residues. CDR3 sequence: CASGDSGDPYNEQFF. Here the CDR3 DNA reads TGTGCCAGTGGGGATAGCGGAGATCCCTACAATGAGCAGTTCTTC.

The V gene is TRBV9, the J gene TRBJ1-1, with a possible D match to TRBD1 (6 bases). The CDR3 is 13 amino acids. Germline loops: CDR1 SGDLS, CDR2 YYNGEE. The V gene lost 3 bases and the J gene lost 3 bases, with 9 bases spanning the gap. The CDR3 is CASSAAGDTEAFF. CDR3 nucleotides: TGTGCCAGCAGCGCCGCAGGGGACACTGAAGCTTTCTTT.

This clone was detected only a few times. The V call is TRBV6-2 or TRBV6-3, the J call TRBJ1-5; 8 nucleotides align to TRBD1. This CDR3 is built from 15 residues. The V gene end was trimmed by 5 bases and the J gene end by 6 bases; junction bases not matched to a gene: 9. In germline, CDR1 is MNHEY, CDR2 SVGEGT. The CDR3 DNA follows: TGTGCCAGCAGTGCCACAGGGGGATGGGTTCAGCCCCAGCATTTT. Residues: CASSATGGWVQPQHF.

V and J are TRBV27 and TRBJ2-7; TRBD1 agrees at 7 bases. V was clipped by 10 bases and J by 1 base; unmatched bases: 4. This CDR3 comprises 12 residues. In germline, CDR1 is MNHEY, CDR2 SMNVEV (reference sequence). This CDR3 reads CATRTGSYEQYF. Written as DNA, the CDR3 is TGTGCCACACGGACAGGTTCCTACGAGCAGTACTTC.

The chain employs TRBV5-1 and TRBJ1-1; 7 bases map to TRBD1. J gave up 4 bases and V 4 bases, and 10 bases lay outside the gene matches. Germline V CDR1 and CDR2: SGHRS, YFSETQ. This CDR3 contains 15 residues. The CDR3 DNA is TGCGCCAGCAGCCTTCGGGACCCAGGGGGCACTGAAGCTTTCTTT. Its translation is CASSLRDPGGTEAFF.

The chain joins TRBV5-1 to TRBJ2-6, with D unclear. The CDR3 loop spans 13 amino acids. Trimming removed 2 bases at V and 3 bases at J, with 3 bases between. Germline V gene sequence: CDR1 SGHRS, CDR2 YFSETQ. The CDR3 DNA reads TGCGCCAGCAGCTTCGGTGGGGCCAACGTCCTGACTTTC. Translated: CASSFGGANVLTF.

The chain links TRBV5-1 to TRBJ1-1, with a tentative D call TRBD1 (5 bases). Germline CDR1 reads SGHRS; CDR2 reads YFSETQ. The CDR3 is 13 amino acids. V was trimmed by 0 bases and J by 5 bases, leaving 8 bases between them. CDR3 protein: CASSLETVTEAFF. The CDR3 DNA follows: TGCGCCAGCAGCTTGGAGACAGTTACTGAAGCTTTCTTT.

This chain uses TRBV6-5 with TRBJ2-5, with a weak D call TRBD2 (7 bases). The V end was cut by 8 bases, the J end by 4 bases, with 20 bases between. CDR1 and CDR2 from the germline V gene are MNHEY and SVGAGI. The length of the CDR3 is 15 residues. The CDR3 protein is CASSGLGGAGETQYF. CDR3 coding DNA: TGTGCCAGCTCCGGATTAGGGGGGGCGGGAGAGACCCAGTACTTC.

The rearrangement uses TRBV3-1 (or the pseudogene TRBV3-2) and TRBJ1-1; TRBD1 is a possible D gene (6 bases). The CDR3 is 14 residues long. From germline, CDR1 is LGHDT and CDR2 YNNKEL (reference sequence). The ends were cut back, 3 bases at V and 4 bases at J, with 12 bases in the middle. The CDR3 region has the DNA TGTGCCAGCAGCCAGACGGGGGGGGCCACTGAAGCTTTCTTT. It yields the protein CASSQTGGATEAFF.

V usage is TRBV7-2 and J usage is TRBJ1-1, with D possibly being TRBD1 (6 bases). CDR1 and CDR2 (germline): SGHTA, FQGNSA. V lost 3 bases, J lost 13 bases, and 15 bases lay in between. There are 12 residues in the CDR3. This chain's CDR3 is CASSFSKAGVFF. The CDR3 DNA is TGTGCCAGCAGCTTCTCAAAAGCAGGGGTTTTCTTT.

V is TRBV5-1 and J is TRBJ2-3; weak D call: TRBD2 (5 bases). The V gene lost 4 bases and the J gene lost 0 bases, with 12 bases spanning the gap. From germline, CDR1 is SGHRS and CDR2 YFSETQ. The CDR3 covers 15 residues. For the CDR3, the DNA is TGCGCCAGCAGCAACCGGGATCCTAGCACAGATACGCAGTATTTT. Protein product: CASSNRDPSTDTQYF.

This clone turned up a few times. The V and J genes are TRBV13 and TRBJ1-1; a possible D gene is TRBD1 (6 bases). Germline V gene data show CDR1 as PRHDT and CDR2 as FYEKMQ (reference sequence). V dropped 8 bases and J dropped 5 bases, with 15 bases sitting between them. The CDR3 contains 13 residues. CDR3 coding DNA: TGTGCCAGCGGTATCAGGGGTAGGACTGAAGCTTTCTTT. Encoded protein: CASGIRGRTEAFF.

The V and J genes are TRBV28 and TRBJ1-2, with D maybe TRBD1 (5 bases). V gave up 4 bases and J gave up 4 bases, with 10 bases separating them. The CDR3 extends over 13 amino acids. Germline CDR1 is MDHEN and CDR2 is SYDVKM. DNA of the CDR3: TGTGCCAGCAGTTCTGGGGCCCCCTATGGCTACACCTTC. Protein product: CASSSGAPYGYTF.

The chain uses TRBV7-9 and TRBJ2-7; no firm D call. The V and J ends lost 4 bases and 3 bases respectively, with 7 bases between them. The CDR3 spans 12 residues. Germline V gives CDR1 SEHNR, CDR2 FQNEAQ (reference sequence). The CDR3 here is CASSSLNYEQYF. In DNA, the CDR3 is TGTGCCAGCAGCTCTTTAAACTACGAGCAGTACTTC. Complete variable domain (other parts from reference TRBV7-9 and TRBJ2-7): DTGVSQNPRHKITKRGQNVTFRCDPISEHNRLYWYRQTLGQGPEFLTYFQNEAQLEKSRLLSDRFSAERPKGSFSTLEIQRTEQGDSAMYLCASSSLNYEQYFGPGTRLTVT.

This clone was seen at least ten times. The chain uses TRBV7-3 and TRBJ2-7; D gene unclear. CDR3 length: 11 residues. Germline CDR1 and CDR2: SGHTA and FQGTGA. Trimming removed 5 bases from V and 2 bases from J, with 4 bases in between. The CDR3 reads CASSATYEQYF. The CDR3 DNA is TGTGCCAGCAGCGCTACCTACGAGCAGTACTTC.

Here the CDR3 DNA reads TGTGCCAGCAGCAACAGGGGGCACGGCTACACCTTC. Protein product: CASSNRGHGYTF. The J gene is TRBJ1-2, the V gene TRBV6-2 or TRBV6-3; TRBD1 aligns across 9 bases. The germline CDR1 and CDR2 sequences are MNHEY and SVGEGT. CDR3 length: 12 amino acids. V dropped 6 bases and J dropped 8; count of bases not matched to a gene: 4.

This rearrangement joins TRBV6-6 to TRBJ2-1; the D gene is possibly TRBD2 (7 bases). Looked up from germline, CDR1 is MNHNY and CDR2 is SVGAGI (reference sequence). CDR3 size: 16 residues. Trimming stripped 3 bases from V and 4 bases from J, with 16 bases between. CDR3 sequence reads: CASSYTPGGLYNEQFF. For the CDR3, the DNA is TGTGCCAGCAGTTATACCCCGGGGGGCCTATACAATGAGCAGTTCTTC.

As concerns this clone: At the DNA level, this CDR3 is encoded by other sequences in the same sample as well. The rearrangement joins TRBV27 to TRBJ2-7; D is unresolved. The CDR3 is 13 amino acids. The V gene's germline CDR1 is MNHEY and CDR2 SMNVEV (reference sequence). V was clipped by 8 bases and J by 2 bases, with 13 bases between them. CDR3 amino acids: CASRTESPYEQYF. CDR3 DNA sequence: TGTGCCAGCCGTACCGAGAGCCCCTACGAGCAGTACTTC.

The chain recombines TRBV19 with TRBJ2-2, with 7 bases identical to TRBD2. Germline CDR1 is LNHDA and CDR2 is SQIVND (reference sequence). V shed 10 bases, J shed 1 base, and the junction held 9 bases outside the gene matches. CDR3 length: 15 amino acids. Here the CDR3 reads CATGRGGRNTGELFF. Here the CDR3 DNA reads TGTGCCACCGGACGCGGGGGTAGGAACACCGGGGAGCTGTTTTTT.

This sequence joins TRBV6-2 or TRBV6-3 and TRBJ1-1; D remains ambiguous. CDR1 and CDR2 (germline): MNHEY, SVGEGT. Trimming pared 0 bases from V and 11 bases from J, leaving 13 bases between. The CDR3 contains 13 residues. The CDR3 bases are TGTGCCAGCAGTTACTCGAGGGCTCTGCGGGCTTTCTTT. Translation gives CASSYSRALRAFF.

V and J are TRBV19 and TRBJ1-2; 8 bases agree with TRBD1. Germline V gene sequence: CDR1 LNHDA, CDR2 SQIVND (reference sequence). V gave up 3 bases and J gave up 4 bases; unmatched junction bases: 7. This CDR3 region has 15 residues. CDR3 in DNA: TGTGCCAGTAGTATTGGACAGGGCTGGTCCTATGGCTACACCTTC. Protein product: CASSIGQGWSYGYTF.

This clone is a singleton in its sample. This chain uses TRBV5-1 with TRBJ1-2; 9 bases match TRBD1. The CDR3 consists of 16 residues. The V gene's germline CDR1 is SGHRS and CDR2 YFSETQ. Unmatched junction bases numbered 8, after V lost 1 base and J lost 4 bases. The CDR3 DNA reads as TGCGCCAGCAGCTTGACGGACAGGGGATATATCTATGGCTACACCTTC. It yields the protein CASSLTDRGYIYGYTF.

The chain combines TRBV2 with TRBJ1-1, with 7 bases that match TRBD1. Trimming removed 4 bases from V and 0 bases from J; junction bases left unmatched: 11. The CDR3 length is 17 residues. Germline loops: CDR1 SNHLY, CDR2 FYNNEI. CDR3 in DNA: TGTGCCAGCAGTGGCTTTCGGACAGGCTCCATGAACACTGAAGCTTTCTTT. This codes for CASSGFRTGSMNTEAFF.

J is TRBJ2-4 and V is TRBV5-6; D unresolved. V lost 4 bases to trimming and J lost 1 base, with 9 bases between them. Germline values: CDR1 SGHDT, CDR2 YYEEEE. The CDR3 extends over 14 amino acids. Here the CDR3 DNA reads TGTGCCAGCAGCCACGCCGGGGCCAAAAACATTCAGTACTTC. This gives the protein CASSHAGAKNIQYF.

This chain joins TRBV28 and TRBJ2-1; perhaps TRBD2 as D (6 bases). CDR3 length: 15 amino acids. V lost 2 bases, J lost 2 bases, and 10 bases lay in between. The germline V gene encodes CDR1 MDHEN and CDR2 SYDVKM. This chain's CDR3 is CASSLGRWPYNEQFF. CDR3 nucleotide sequence: TGTGCCAGCAGTTTAGGGAGGTGGCCCTACAATGAGCAGTTCTTC.

CDR3 in DNA: TGCGCCAGCAGCCAAGAGGGGGGGATGGGATCCGCCTACAATGAGCAGTTCTTC. It codes for CASSQEGGMGSAYNEQFF. This rearrangement joins TRBV4-1 to TRBJ2-1; 7 bases are a match to TRBD2. With V trimmed by 0 bases and J by 2 bases, 10 bases remained unmatched. This CDR3 has 18 residues. The germline V gene has CDR1 MGHRA and CDR2 YSYEKL.

The gene calls are TRBV7-2 and TRBJ1-3; D perhaps matches TRBD1 (6 bases). With 5 bases removed from V and 4 bases from J, the gap between germline ends came to 15 bases. The CDR3 runs to 15 residues. CDR1 and CDR2 from the germline V gene are SGHTA and FQGNSA. CDR3 amino acids: CASSQQGLVGNTIYF. As DNA, the CDR3 is TGTGCCAGCAGCCAGCAGGGGCTAGTCGGAAACACCATATATTTT. The full variable domain, in which reference TRBV7-2 and TRBJ1-3 provide the parts outside the CDR3, is GAGVSQSPSNKVTEKGKDVELRCDPISGHTALYWYRQSLGQGLEFLIYFQGNSAPDKSGLPSDRFSAERTGGSVSTLTIQRTQQEDSAVYLCASSQQGLVGNTIYFGEGSWLTVV.